The 5 T cell receptor beta chains given below trace back to one sample, sequenced in a study of shared clonotypes between healthy human individuals. Some clones are missing from TCRdb's copy, which holds only in-frame ones; the method was immunoSEQ multiplex PCR. The repertoire holds roughly 640,000 clones, with 74% as singletons. Sequenced material: memory CD4+ T cells sorted from blood. Subset in this sample: CD45RA-negative fraction. These receptors came from a woman in her twenties or thirties in good health.

The genes are TRBV6-5 and TRBJ2-5; tentatively, D is TRBD2 (5 bases). Trimming pared 4 bases from V and 5 bases from J, leaving 8 bases between. Germline V CDR1 and CDR2: MNHEY, SVGAGI. CDR3 length: 12 residues. CDR3 nucleotides: TGTGCCAGCAGTTGGAGAGGGGAGACCCAGTACTTC. As protein: CASSWRGETQYF.

The chain is built from TRBV5-1 and TRBJ2-3; 9 bases are a match to TRBD2. Germline V gives CDR1 SGHRS, CDR2 YFSETQ. The CDR3 sequence is 17 residues long. V was clipped by 4 bases and J by 4 bases; unmatched bases: 13. In DNA form, the CDR3 reads TGCGCCAGCAGCATAGATTCAGCGGGAGGCGCGTCAGATACGCAGTATTTT. It codes for CASSIDSAGGASDTQYF.

The J gene is TRBJ2-1, the V gene TRBV5-5; 8 nucleotides agree with TRBD2. CDR1 is SGHKS and CDR2 is YYEKEE in the germline V gene (reference sequence). The CDR3 has 15 amino acids. V trimming: 2 bases; J trimming: 4 bases; junction bases outside the gene matches: 5. The CDR3 region is CASSLDSGIYNEQFF. CDR3 in DNA: TGTGCCAGCAGCTTAGATAGCGGGATTTACAATGAGCAGTTCTTC. Complete variable domain (other parts from reference TRBV5-5 and TRBJ2-1): DAGVTQSPTHLIKTRGQQVTLRCSPISGHKSVSWYQQVLGQGPQFIFQYYEKEERGRGNFPDRFSARQFPNYSSELNVNALLLGDSALYLCASSLDSGIYNEQFFGPGTRLTVL.

V and J are TRBV15 and TRBJ2-5; a possible D gene is TRBD1 (6 bases). The V end lost 0 bases, the J end lost 7 bases, and 18 bases lay between the germline ends. CDR1 and CDR2 (germline): LNHNV, YYDKDF (reference sequence). CDR3 length: 16 residues. In nucleotides, the CDR3 is TGTGCCACCAGCAGAGATTTACAGGGCGTAGGGGGGACCCAGTACTTC. Translation: CATSRDLQGVGGTQYF.

The V and J genes are TRBV2 and TRBJ2-7, with D perhaps matching TRBD2 (6 bases). V lost 4 bases, J lost 3 bases, and 7 bases lay in between. The CDR3 runs to 12 residues. Per the germline V gene, CDR1 is SNHLY and CDR2 is FYNNEI. The CDR3 nucleotides are TGTGCCAGCAGTGCGCGGGACTACGAGCAGTACTTC. Encoded protein: CASSARDYEQYF.